These 25 T cell receptor beta chains came from one sample sequenced in a study of CD4+ T cells in melanoma (dated by TCRdb to between 2021 and 2024). Libraries were prepared through the immunoSEQ multiplex PCR assay. The source is immuneACCESS, and TCRdb retained only in-frame sequences with V and J called. Part of the clones is not carried over; for the studies checked, unresolved V genes explain less than half of this, and the remainder is unexplained. This sample holds some 15,000 clones; roughly 66% were observed only once. Clones ranked in the top ten supply about 15% of the sample. The specimen sequenced was cells from a culture (not recorded whether cultured in vitro). The receptors come from a human donor with melanoma.

The chain uses TRBV19 and TRBJ1-5, with D unclear. This CDR3 contains 13 residues. Germline lookup yields CDR1 LNHDA and CDR2 SQIVND (reference sequence). V lost 5 bases to trimming and J lost 4 bases, with 9 bases between them. Written as DNA, the CDR3 is TGTGCCAGTAGTTTGTGGCAGAATCAGCCCCAGCATTTT. Protein sequence: CASSLWQNQPQHF.

This clone was observed a single time. The CDR3 loop is CATRGGQGEETQYF. CDR3 sequence (DNA): TGTGCCACCCGGGGGGGACAGGGGGAAGAGACCCAGTACTTC. The chain uses TRBV10-3 and TRBJ2-5, with 11 bases that match TRBD1. Trimming cost V 10 bases and J 3 bases; bases outside gene matches: 7. Germline V CDR1 and CDR2: ENHRY, SYGVKD. The CDR3 has 14 amino acids.

CDR3 loop: CASSRRLKETQYF. DNA of the CDR3: TGTGCCAGCTCCCGACGCCTTAAGGAGACCCAGTACTTC. The gene calls are TRBV18 and TRBJ2-5; D is undetermined. V lost 6 bases to trimming and J lost 5 bases, with 13 bases between them. The CDR3 runs 13 residues. CDR1 is KGHSH and CDR2 is LQKENI in the germline V gene.

The genes are TRBV21-1 and TRBJ2-7; no DNA check was done on the table's D call, TRBD2. TRBV21-1 is flagged as a pseudogene. The CDR3 has 15 amino acids. The CDR3 nucleotides are TGTGCCAGCAGCAAAAAAGGGGAGGTGCGGTACGAGCAGTACTTC. It codes for CASSKKGEVRYEQYF.

This clone appeared a few times. The chain couples TRBV11-2 to TRBJ1-1; D unresolved. The V gene's germline CDR1 is SGHAT and CDR2 FQNNGV. Trimming took off 4 bases at V and 1 base at J, with 10 bases between the two ends. This CDR3 region has 14 residues. The CDR3 here is CASSYRQANTEAFF. The CDR3 nucleotides are TGTGCCAGCAGCTACCGACAAGCGAACACTGAAGCTTTCTTT.

The V gene is TRBV19, the J gene TRBJ2-7; TRBD1 agrees at 7 bases. After removal of 3 bases from V and 3 bases from J, the junction contained 5 bases not matched to a gene. The CDR3 extends over 14 amino acids. The germline CDR1 and CDR2 sequences are LNHDA and SQIVND (reference sequence). The DNA for the CDR3 is TGTGCCAGTAGTATCTACGGGGACAGCTACGAGCAGTACTTC. Protein product: CASSIYGDSYEQYF.

V and J are TRBV10-2 and TRBJ1-2; D not certain. The CDR3 is 13 amino acids. V dropped 4 bases and J dropped 2 bases, with 8 bases sitting between them. CDR1 and CDR2 (germline): WSHSY, SAAADI. CDR3 sequence reads: CASSAGSNYGYTF. Written as DNA, the CDR3 is TGCGCCAGCAGTGCCGGGAGCAACTATGGCTACACCTTC.

The chain links TRBV18 to TRBJ1-1; D is possibly TRBD1 (5 bases). CDR3 length: 12 amino acids. Trimming took 3 bases from V and 10 from J, leaving 12 bases between them. Germline CDR1 is KGHSH and CDR2 is LQKENI. In nucleotides, the CDR3 is TGTGCCAGCTCACCTCCCGACAGTTCAGCTTTCTTT. This gives the protein CASSPPDSSAFF. Using reference TRBV18 and TRBJ1-1 for the parts outside the CDR3, the full variable domain is NAGVMQNPRHLVRRRGQEARLRCSPMKGHSHVYWYRQLPEEGLKFMVYLQKENIIDESGMPKERFSAEFPKEGPSILRIQQVVRGDSAAYFCASSPPDSSAFFGQGTRLTVV.

The V call is TRBV5-6, the J call TRBJ2-1; tentatively, D is TRBD1 (6 bases). This CDR3 region has 13 residues. Germline V gives CDR1 SGHDT, CDR2 YYEEEE. V shed 4 bases and J shed 6 bases, with 11 bases lying between them. The CDR3 DNA follows: TGTGCCAGCAGCACCCAGGGGCCCAATGAGCAGTTCTTC. It encodes CASSTQGPNEQFF. The whole variable domain, filled in from reference TRBV5-6 and TRBJ2-1, reads DAGVTQSPTHLIKTRGQQVTLRCSPKSGHDTVSWYQQALGQGPQFIFQYYEEEERQRGNFPDRFSGHQFPNYSSELNVNALLLGDSALYLCASSTQGPNEQFFGPGTRLTVL.

This chain connects TRBV27 to TRBJ2-1; 9 nucleotides align to TRBD2. J was trimmed by 4 bases and V by 8 bases; bases with no gene match: 9. This CDR3 is 15 amino acids long. Germline CDR1 and CDR2: MNHEY and SMNVEV (reference sequence). CDR3 coding DNA: TGTGCCAGCCAGCCCGGGACTAGCTATTACAATGAGCAGTTCTTC. Protein product: CASQPGTSYYNEQFF.

This clone was counted only a few times. V and J are TRBV7-6 and TRBJ1-3, with TRBD1 identical over 7 bases. V shed 4 bases, J shed 0 bases, and the junction held 6 bases outside the gene matches. This CDR3 spans 16 amino acids. CDR1 is SGHVS and CDR2 is FNYEAQ in the germline V gene. CDR3 protein: CASSSESGGSGNTIYF. The DNA of the CDR3 is TGTGCCAGCAGCTCCGAGTCAGGGGGCTCTGGAAACACCATATATTTT.

This sequence joins TRBV5-1 and TRBJ2-7, with 8 nucleotides matching TRBD1. The germline V gene has CDR1 SGHRS and CDR2 YFSETQ. This CDR3 has 14 residues. The junction had 10 bases not matched to a gene; V was cut back by 6 bases and J by 5 bases. CDR3 sequence (DNA): TGCGCCAGCAAAGGGCAGGGGGCTTCCGACGAGCAGTACTTC. Translation gives CASKGQGASDEQYF. Drawing the rest from reference TRBV5-1 and TRBJ2-7, the complete variable domain is KAGVTQTPRYLIKTRGQQVTLSCSPISGHRSVSWYQQTPGQGLQFLFEYFSETQRNKGNFPGRFSGRQFSNSRSEMNVSTLELGDSALYLCASKGQGASDEQYFGPGTRLTVT.

V usage is TRBV7-8 and J usage is TRBJ2-1, with D possibly being TRBD1 or TRBD2 (7 bases each). Germline CDR1 reads SGHVS; CDR2 reads FQNEAQ. The V and J ends lost 1 base and 9 bases respectively, with 10 bases between them. The CDR3 loop spans 13 amino acids. CDR3 nucleotide sequence: TGTGCCAGCAGCTTAGTCAGGGGGGGTGAGCAGTTCTTC. Amino acids: CASSLVRGGEQFF.

In DNA form, the CDR3 reads TGTGCCAGCAGCTTAGAGTCCCTAGATACGCAGTATTTT. It specifies CASSLESLDTQYF. V usage is TRBV7-8 and J usage is TRBJ2-3; D unclear. This CDR3 has 13 residues. Deletions cut 1 base from V and 5 bases from J, with 7 bases between. Germline V lookup: CDR1 SGHVS, CDR2 FQNEAQ.

This clone came up a few times. The gene calls are TRBV4-1 and TRBJ1-1; 7 bases are shared with TRBD1. Germline values: CDR1 MGHRA, CDR2 YSYEKL. The ends lost 1 base at V and 3 bases at J; junction bases unmatched: 8. There are 16 residues in the CDR3. The DNA for the CDR3 is TGCGCCAGCAGCCAAGTGCCCTACGACAGGGACACTGAAGCTTTCTTT. As protein: CASSQVPYDRDTEAFF.

The chain is built from TRBV5-1 and TRBJ1-6; no clear D. The CDR3 extends over 14 amino acids. CDR1 is SGHRS, CDR2 YFSETQ, per germline. Deletions cut 0 bases from V and 7 bases from J, with 8 bases between. The CDR3 region is CASSLVQPNSPLHF. In DNA form, the CDR3 reads TGCGCCAGCAGCTTGGTACAGCCAAATTCACCCCTCCACTTT. The variable domain in full, completed from reference TRBV5-1 and TRBJ1-6, reads KAGVTQTPRYLIKTRGQQVTLSCSPISGHRSVSWYQQTPGQGLQFLFEYFSETQRNKGNFPGRFSGRQFSNSRSEMNVSTLELGDSALYLCASSLVQPNSPLHFGNGTRLTVT.

The rearrangement joins TRBV10-3 to TRBJ1-1; TRBD1 is a possible D gene (5 bases). In germline, CDR1 is ENHRY, CDR2 SYGVKD. The ends were cut back, 6 bases at V and 0 bases at J, with 11 bases in the middle. The CDR3 runs to 14 residues. The CDR3 is CAIRGTSMNTEAFF. In DNA, the CDR3 is TGTGCCATCAGAGGGACGAGCATGAACACTGAAGCTTTCTTT.

V usage is TRBV14 and J usage is TRBJ1-2, with a tentative D call TRBD1 (6 bases). With 4 bases removed from V and 7 bases from J, the gap between germline ends came to 19 bases. This CDR3 spans 15 amino acids. Looked up from germline, CDR1 is SGHDN and CDR2 is FVKESK. The CDR3: CASSPPGAGARGYTF. The CDR3 DNA is TGTGCCAGCAGCCCCCCCGGCGCAGGGGCGCGTGGCTACACCTTC.

The V and J genes are TRBV7-8 and TRBJ2-7, with D possibly matching TRBD1 (7 bases). The CDR3 has 14 residues. V gave up 7 bases and J gave up 6 bases, with 19 bases separating them. CDR1 and CDR2 (germline): SGHVS, FQNEAQ. CDR3 loop: CASKRMGQGGEQYF. The CDR3 DNA reads as TGTGCCAGCAAAAGGATGGGGCAGGGGGGCGAGCAGTACTTC.

This clone was found a few times. The V and J genes are TRBV5-4 and TRBJ1-2; the match to TRBD1 covers 8 bases. V lost 4 bases, J lost 7 bases, and 12 bases stayed unmatched. The CDR3 has 15 amino acids. Looked up from germline, CDR1 is SGHNT and CDR2 is YYREEE (reference sequence). Written as DNA, the CDR3 is TGTGCCAGCAGCCCGGGACAGGACGTCGCGGGTGGCTACACCTTC. Translated: CASSPGQDVAGGYTF.

This clone was seen only a few times. This chain's CDR3 is CASSRGGADRVGYTF. The CDR3 DNA sequence: TGTGCCAGCAGTCGCGGCGGGGCGGACAGGGTTGGCTACACCTTC. The chain employs TRBV27 and TRBJ1-2, with 8 bases lining up with TRBD1. CDR3 length: 15 residues. In germline, CDR1 is MNHEY, CDR2 SMNVEV (reference sequence). V lost 5 bases and J lost 7; bases outside the gene matches: 12.

The chain employs TRBV6-5 and TRBJ1-1; D is uncertain. The CDR3 covers 14 residues. In germline, CDR1 is MNHEY, CDR2 SVGAGI. Trimming pared 6 bases from V and 2 bases from J, leaving 13 bases between. CDR3 residues: CASSSWTVNTEAFF. The DNA of the CDR3 is TGTGCCAGCAGCTCCTGGACGGTAAACACTGAAGCTTTCTTT.

The V gene is TRBV5-1, the J gene TRBJ2-1; D might be TRBD1 (5 bases). Germline assignment: CDR1 SGHRS and CDR2 YFSETQ. The CDR3 totals 14 residues. V lost 0 bases, J lost 5 bases, and 9 bases lay in between. In nucleotides, the CDR3 is TGCGCCAGCAGCTTGGGTTTAGGGGACAATGAGCAGTTCTTC. Translation gives CASSLGLGDNEQFF.

This clone was counted once. The rearrangement uses TRBV6-1 and TRBJ2-7, with no clear D. The CDR3 loop spans 15 amino acids. Between the trimmed V and J ends, which lost 4 bases and 3 bases, there was a span of 16 bases. CDR1 MNHNS and CDR2 SASEGT come from the germline V gene. The CDR3: CASSVRTEHHYEQYF. The CDR3 DNA follows: TGTGCCAGCAGTGTCCGTACGGAACACCACTACGAGCAGTACTTC.

This chain joins TRBV5-4 and TRBJ1-5; a possible D gene is TRBD1 (5 bases). This CDR3 region has 14 residues. Trimming took off 4 bases at V and 3 bases at J, with 11 bases between the two ends. The germline V gene encodes CDR1 SGHNT and CDR2 YYREEE (reference sequence). The CDR3 is CASSRTGINQPQHF. CDR3 bases: TGTGCCAGCAGCCGCACAGGAATCAATCAGCCCCAGCATTTT.